This TCR beta chain was recorded in a study of blood T cell repertoires in COVID-19. This clone was seen once. The ends were cut back, 7 bases at V and 11 bases at J, with 20 bases in the middle. This CDR3 contains 13 residues. Germline V gene lookup returns CDR1 MNHEY and CDR2 SVGAGI. Seattle's enrolled individuals joined amid active infection and were then monitored longitudinally. Original analysis: The authors estimated nucleated cell counts from reference gene primer amplification. Repertoires were generated with immunoSEQ multiplex PCR, while TCRdb's copy carries only in-frame clones and drops some. V and J calls plus clone size are reproduced from that table; the DNA served to infer D and trimming. The sample includes 100,000 to 150,000 clones, roughly 72% of them seen just once.

The clonotype comes from a man older than 75 with COVID-19, enrolled during active disease. Input material: peripheral blood. The gene calls are TRBV6-5 and TRBJ1-1; the D gene is possibly TRBD1 (5 bases). The CDR3 protein is CASTNSRGLGAFF. Written as DNA, the CDR3 is TGTGCCAGCACTAATTCAAGGGGCTTAGGCGCTTTCTTT.